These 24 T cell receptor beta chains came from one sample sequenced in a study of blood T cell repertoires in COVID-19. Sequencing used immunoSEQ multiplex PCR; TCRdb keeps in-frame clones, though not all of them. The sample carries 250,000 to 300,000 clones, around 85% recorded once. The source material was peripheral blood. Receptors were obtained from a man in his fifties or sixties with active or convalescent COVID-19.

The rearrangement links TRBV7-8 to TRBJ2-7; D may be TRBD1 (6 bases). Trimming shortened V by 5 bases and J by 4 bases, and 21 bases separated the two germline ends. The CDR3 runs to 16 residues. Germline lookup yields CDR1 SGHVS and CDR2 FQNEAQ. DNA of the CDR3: TGTGCCAGCAGCCCCCGAGGGGGAGTTCCCTATTACGAGCAGTACTTC. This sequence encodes CASSPRGGVPYYEQYF.

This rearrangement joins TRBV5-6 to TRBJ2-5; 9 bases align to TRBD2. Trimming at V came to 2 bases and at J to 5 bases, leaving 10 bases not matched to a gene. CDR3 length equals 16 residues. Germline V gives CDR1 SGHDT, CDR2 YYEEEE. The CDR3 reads CASSFRNSGSGETQYF. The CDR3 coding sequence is TGTGCCAGCAGCTTTAGAAATAGCGGGAGCGGGGAGACCCAGTACTTC.

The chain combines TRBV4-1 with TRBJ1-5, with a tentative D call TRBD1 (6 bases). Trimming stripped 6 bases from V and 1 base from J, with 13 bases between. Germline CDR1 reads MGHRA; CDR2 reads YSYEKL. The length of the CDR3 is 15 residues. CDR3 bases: TGCGCCAGCAGGCAGTACAGGGTGAGCAATCAGCCCCAGCATTTT. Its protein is CASRQYRVSNQPQHF.

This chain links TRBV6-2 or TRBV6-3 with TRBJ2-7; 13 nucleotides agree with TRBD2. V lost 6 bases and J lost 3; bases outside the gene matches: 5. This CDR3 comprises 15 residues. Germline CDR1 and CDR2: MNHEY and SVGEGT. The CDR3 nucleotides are TGTGCCAGCAGACCTAGGACTAGCGGGAGCTACGAGCAGTACTTC. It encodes CASRPRTSGSYEQYF.

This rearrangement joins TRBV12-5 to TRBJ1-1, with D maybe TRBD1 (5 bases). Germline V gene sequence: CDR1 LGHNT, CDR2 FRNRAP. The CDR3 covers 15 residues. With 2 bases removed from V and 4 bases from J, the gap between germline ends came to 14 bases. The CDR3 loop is CASGLSRGLGTEAFF. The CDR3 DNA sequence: TGTGCTAGTGGTTTGTCACGGGGACTGGGCACTGAAGCTTTCTTT.

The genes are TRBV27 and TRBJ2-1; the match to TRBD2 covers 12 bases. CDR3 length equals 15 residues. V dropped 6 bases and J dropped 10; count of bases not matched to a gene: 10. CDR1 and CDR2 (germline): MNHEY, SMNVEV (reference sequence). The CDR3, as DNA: TGTGCCAGCAGGATCAGACTAGCGGGAGATCAGGAGCAGTTCTTC. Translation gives CASRIRLAGDQEQFF.

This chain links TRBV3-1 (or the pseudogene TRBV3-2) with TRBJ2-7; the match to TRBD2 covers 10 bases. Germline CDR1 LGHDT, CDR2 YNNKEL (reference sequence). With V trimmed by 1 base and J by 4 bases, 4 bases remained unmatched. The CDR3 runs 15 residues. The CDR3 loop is CASSQAGLAVYEQYF. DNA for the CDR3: TGTGCCAGCAGCCAAGCAGGACTAGCGGTATACGAGCAGTACTTC.

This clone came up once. CDR3 region: CASSRDSYNEQFF. CDR3 in DNA: TGTGCCAGCAGTCGGGATTCCTACAATGAGCAGTTCTTC. The chain uses TRBV6-2 or TRBV6-3 and TRBJ2-1; a weak D match, TRBD2 (5 bases). Germline V gives CDR1 MNHEY, CDR2 SVGEGT. Trimming took off 5 bases at V and 1 base at J, with 6 bases between the two ends. The CDR3 is made up of 13 amino acids.

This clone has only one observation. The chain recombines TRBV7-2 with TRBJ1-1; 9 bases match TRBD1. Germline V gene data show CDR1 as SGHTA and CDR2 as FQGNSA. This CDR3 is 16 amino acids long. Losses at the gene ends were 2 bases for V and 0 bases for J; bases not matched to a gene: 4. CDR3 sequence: CASSLLGTGLNTEAFF. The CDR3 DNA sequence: TGTGCCAGCAGCTTACTTGGGACAGGGTTGAACACTGAAGCTTTCTTT.

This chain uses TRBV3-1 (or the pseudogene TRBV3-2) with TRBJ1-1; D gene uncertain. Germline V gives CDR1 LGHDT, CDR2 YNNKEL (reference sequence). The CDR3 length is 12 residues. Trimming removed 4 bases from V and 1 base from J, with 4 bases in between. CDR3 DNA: TGTGCCAGCAGCCGCGCGAACACTGAAGCTTTCTTT. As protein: CASSRANTEAFF.

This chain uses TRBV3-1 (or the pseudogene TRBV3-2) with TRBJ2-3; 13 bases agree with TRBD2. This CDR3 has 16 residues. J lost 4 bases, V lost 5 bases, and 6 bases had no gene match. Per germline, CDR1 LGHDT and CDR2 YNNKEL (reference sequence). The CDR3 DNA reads TGTGCCAGCAGCAGGACTAGCGGGAGATGGGCAGATACGCAGTATTTT. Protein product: CASSRTSGRWADTQYF.

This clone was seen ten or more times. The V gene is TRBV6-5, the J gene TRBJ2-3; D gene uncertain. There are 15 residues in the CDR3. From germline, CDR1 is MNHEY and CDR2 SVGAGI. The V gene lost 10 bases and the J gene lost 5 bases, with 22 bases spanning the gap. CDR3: CATKSSIAAIDTQYF. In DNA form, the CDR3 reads TGTGCCACCAAGTCGTCGATCGCGGCAATAGATACGCAGTATTTT.

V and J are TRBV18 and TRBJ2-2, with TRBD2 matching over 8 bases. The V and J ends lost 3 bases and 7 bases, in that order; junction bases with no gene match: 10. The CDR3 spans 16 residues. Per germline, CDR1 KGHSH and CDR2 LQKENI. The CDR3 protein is CASSPSVLAAGGELFF. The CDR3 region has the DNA TGTGCCAGCTCACCCTCTGTACTAGCGGCGGGCGGGGAGCTGTTTTTT.

CDR3 amino acids: CASSQAPGKTQYF. The CDR3 DNA reads as TGTGCCAGCAGCCAAGCCCCAGGGAAGACCCAGTACTTC. The chain employs TRBV3-1 (or the pseudogene TRBV3-2) and TRBJ2-5, with D perhaps matching TRBD1 (5 bases). CDR1 is LGHDT, CDR2 YNNKEL, per germline (reference sequence). Deletions cut 1 base from V and 6 bases from J, with 9 bases between. The CDR3 is made up of 13 amino acids.

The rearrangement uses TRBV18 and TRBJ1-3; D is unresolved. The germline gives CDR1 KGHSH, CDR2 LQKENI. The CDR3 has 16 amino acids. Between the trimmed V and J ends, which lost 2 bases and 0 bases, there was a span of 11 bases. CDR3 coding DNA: TGTGCCAGCTCACCAATCCAAACTAGCTCTGGAAACACCATATATTTT. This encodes CASSPIQTSSGNTIYF.

Here the CDR3 DNA reads TGTGCCACCACACCCGGGAGGGACAGGGGCTCCTACGAGCAGTACTTC. Its protein product is CATTPGRDRGSYEQYF. The chain uses TRBV15 and TRBJ2-7; TRBD1 matches at 10 bases. CDR3 size: 16 residues. CDR1 LNHNV and CDR2 YYDKDF come from the germline V gene (reference sequence). The ends lost 7 bases at V and 0 bases at J; junction bases unmatched: 9.

CDR3 sequence (DNA): TGTGCCAGCAGTTTTCCCGGGACTAGGGTCGACGAGCAGTACTTC. Its translation is CASSFPGTRVDEQYF. The chain employs TRBV27 and TRBJ2-7, with TRBD2 identical over 8 bases. J lost 5 bases, V lost 3 bases, and 9 bases had no gene match. In germline, CDR1 is MNHEY, CDR2 SMNVEV (reference sequence). This CDR3 is 15 amino acids long.

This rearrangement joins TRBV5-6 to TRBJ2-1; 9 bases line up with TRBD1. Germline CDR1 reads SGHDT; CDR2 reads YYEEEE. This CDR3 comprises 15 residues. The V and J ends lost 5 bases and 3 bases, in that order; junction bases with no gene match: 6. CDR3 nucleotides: TGTGCCAGCAGTTGGGGACAGGGAGGCTACAATGAGCAGTTCTTC. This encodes CASSWGQGGYNEQFF. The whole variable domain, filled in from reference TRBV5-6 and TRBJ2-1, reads DAGVTQSPTHLIKTRGQQVTLRCSPKSGHDTVSWYQQALGQGPQFIFQYYEEEERQRGNFPDRFSGHQFPNYSSELNVNALLLGDSALYLCASSWGQGGYNEQFFGPGTRLTVL.

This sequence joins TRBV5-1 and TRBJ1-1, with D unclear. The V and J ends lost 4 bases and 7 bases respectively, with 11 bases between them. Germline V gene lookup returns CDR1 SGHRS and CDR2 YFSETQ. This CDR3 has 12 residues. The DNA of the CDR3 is TGCGCCAGCAGCCCCGGAGGTATTGAAGCTTTCTTT. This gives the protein CASSPGGIEAFF.

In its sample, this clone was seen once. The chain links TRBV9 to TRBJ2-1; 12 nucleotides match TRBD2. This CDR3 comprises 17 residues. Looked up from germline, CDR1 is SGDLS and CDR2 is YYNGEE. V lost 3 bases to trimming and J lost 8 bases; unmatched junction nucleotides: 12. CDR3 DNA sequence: TGTGCCAGCAGCGCCCGACCTCTAGCGGGAGGGGCATATGAGCAGTTCTTC. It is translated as CASSARPLAGGAYEQFF.

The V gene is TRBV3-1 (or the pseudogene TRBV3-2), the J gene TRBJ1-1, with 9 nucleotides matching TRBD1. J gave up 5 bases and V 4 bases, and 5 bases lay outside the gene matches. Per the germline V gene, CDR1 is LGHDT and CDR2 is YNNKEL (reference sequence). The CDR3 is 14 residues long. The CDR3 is CASSPNRGQTEAFF. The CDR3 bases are TGTGCCAGCAGCCCCAACAGGGGGCAGACTGAAGCTTTCTTT.

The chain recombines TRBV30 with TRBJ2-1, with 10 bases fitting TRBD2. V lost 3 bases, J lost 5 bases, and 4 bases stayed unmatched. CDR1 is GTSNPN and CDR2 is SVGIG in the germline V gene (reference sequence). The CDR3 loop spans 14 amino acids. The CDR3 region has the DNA TGTGCCTGGAGGGGACTAGCGAGGAACAATGAGCAGTTCTTC. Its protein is CAWRGLARNNEQFF.

The CDR3 region is CASSSGQGGQPQHF. In nucleotides, the CDR3 is TGTGCCAGCAGTTCGGGACAGGGGGGTCAGCCCCAGCATTTT. The V gene is TRBV28, the J gene TRBJ1-5, with 11 bases aligning to TRBD1. Losses at the gene ends were 4 bases for V and 6 bases for J; bases not matched to a gene: 2. This CDR3 comprises 14 residues. Germline CDR1 is MDHEN and CDR2 is SYDVKM.

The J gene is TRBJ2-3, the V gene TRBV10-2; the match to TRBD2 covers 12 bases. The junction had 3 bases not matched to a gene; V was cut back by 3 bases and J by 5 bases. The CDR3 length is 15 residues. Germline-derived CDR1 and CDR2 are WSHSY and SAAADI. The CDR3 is CASSEPGLAGDTQYF. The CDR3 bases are TGCGCCAGCAGTGAACCGGGACTAGCGGGAGATACGCAGTATTTT.